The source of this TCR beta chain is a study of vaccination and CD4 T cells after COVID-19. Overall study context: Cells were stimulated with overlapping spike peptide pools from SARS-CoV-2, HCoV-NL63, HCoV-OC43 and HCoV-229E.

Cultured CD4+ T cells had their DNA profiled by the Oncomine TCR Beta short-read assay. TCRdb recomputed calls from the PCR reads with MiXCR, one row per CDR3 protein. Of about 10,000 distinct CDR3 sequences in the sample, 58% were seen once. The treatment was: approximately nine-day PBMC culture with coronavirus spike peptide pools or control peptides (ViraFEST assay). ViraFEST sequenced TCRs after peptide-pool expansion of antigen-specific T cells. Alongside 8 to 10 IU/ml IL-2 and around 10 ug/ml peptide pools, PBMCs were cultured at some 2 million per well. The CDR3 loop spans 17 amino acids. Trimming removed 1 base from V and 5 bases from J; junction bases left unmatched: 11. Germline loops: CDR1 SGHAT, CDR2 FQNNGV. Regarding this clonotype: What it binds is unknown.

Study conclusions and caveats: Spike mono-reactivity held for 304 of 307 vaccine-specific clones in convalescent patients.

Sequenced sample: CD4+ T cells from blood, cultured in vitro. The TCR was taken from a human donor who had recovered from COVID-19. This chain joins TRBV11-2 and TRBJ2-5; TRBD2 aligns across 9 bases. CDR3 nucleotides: TGTGCCAGCAGCTTAGGAGTGGGCGGGAGGGCCCGGGAGACCCAGTACTTC. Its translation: CASSLGVGGRARETQYF.